These T cell receptor beta chains were read from a single sample in a study of radiotherapy plus CTLA-4 blockade in lung cancer. Data came from immunoSEQ multiplex PCR; TCRdb stores just in-frame clones and leaves some out. The sample lists about 80,000 clones, about 80% occurring once. The sample was peripheral blood, taken from a patient treated with radiotherapy plus ipilimumab. The receptor source for this set is a human donor with non-small cell lung cancer who had stable disease on radiotherapy plus ipilimumab. The CDR3 runs from the conserved cysteine through the conserved F or W. The order of the fields is V gene, J gene, clone size, CDR3 protein. Clone size is shown for a subset of rows, as once, few, many or a class of expanded clone.

>TRBV6-1|TRBJ2-1|few
CASSVEQGAYNEQFF
>TRBV27|TRBJ2-3|NA
CASSFSGTSGRAGLDTQYF
>TRBV11-2|TRBJ2-3|NA
CASSFSGPDTQYF
>TRBV5-1|TRBJ2-1|NA
CASSSISSGSYNEQFF
>TRBV29-1|TRBJ1-3|NA
CSVEVGSGNTIYF
>TRBV28|TRBJ1-6|few
CASRTGTLYNSPLHF
>TRBV7-3|TRBJ2-1|NA
CASSHFYQAGGPDNEQFF
>TRBV21-1|TRBJ2-4|NA
CASSKGGLAKNIQYF
>TRBV6-1|TRBJ1-5|NA
CASSVQPDRSNQPQHF
>TRBV15|TRBJ2-1|NA
CATSRDTGLAGGHEQFF
>TRBV6-1|TRBJ2-7|NA
CASILGGTVYEQYF
>TRBV9|NA|NA
CASSVEGMSSYEQYF
>TRBV14|TRBJ2-5|NA
CASNPGQEASGTQYF
>TRBV5-1|TRBJ2-7|NA
CASSGGQAYYEQYF
>TRBV10-2|TRBJ2-5|NA
CASRNAGTSRTAQYF
>TRBV29-1|TRBJ2-3|NA
CSVGQKGTQYF
>TRBV6-1|TRBJ2-3|NA
CASSEGAPPPDTQYF
>TRBV7-2|TRBJ2-7|few
CASSYGGSYEQYF
>TRBV19|TRBJ1-2|NA
CASSIDLKYGVAGYGYTF
>TRBV28|TRBJ2-5|NA
CASSLWASLQETQYF
>TRBV11-2|TRBJ2-1|NA
CASSLPRGGVEQFF
>TRBV7-9|TRBJ2-7|NA
CASSLRAGYEQYF
>TRBV28|TRBJ2-1|NA
CASSYGLDRPSYNEQFF
>TRBV9|TRBJ2-2|NA
CASGVGSGGANTGELFF
>TRBV5-1|TRBJ2-3|once
CASTQRLSSTDTQYF
>TRBV5-5|TRBJ1-2|few
CASSLALVPNYGYTF
>TRBV6-6|TRBJ1-2|NA
CASSPDRAPNYGYTF
>TRBV25-1|TRBJ2-3|once
CASSALAGHLDTQYF
>TRBV28|TRBJ1-4|NA
CASLAATNEKLFF
>TRBV7-9|TRBJ2-7|NA
CASTLDRERDEQYF
>TRBV27|TRBJ1-5|NA
CASSLSQGSQPQHF
>TRBV5-1|TRBJ1-6|NA
CASSEQGGDNSPLHF
>TRBV28|TRBJ2-2|once
CASKGNRELFF
>TRBV12-5|TRBJ2-1|few
CASGLQTGGRIRNEQFF
>TRBV28|TRBJ1-5|NA
CASSVNQPQHF
>TRBV19|TRBJ2-5|NA
CASSMARRDRTQETQYF
>TRBV2|TRBJ2-2|NA
CASEATGRRAGELFF
>TRBV7-3|TRBJ2-6|NA
CASTKRGGAGANVLTF
>TRBV18|TRBJ2-3|few
CASSPLSAGAVDTQYF
>TRBV7-8|TRBJ1-3|NA
CASSWGQGNTIYF
>TRBV9|TRBJ2-2|NA
CTSSGGGYSTGELFF
>TRBV6-5|TRBJ1-1|once
CASYQGQGSTEAFF
>TRBV20-1|TRBJ2-3|NA
CSAADLTQYF
>TRBV29-1|TRBJ2-7|NA
CSVVTGYEQYF